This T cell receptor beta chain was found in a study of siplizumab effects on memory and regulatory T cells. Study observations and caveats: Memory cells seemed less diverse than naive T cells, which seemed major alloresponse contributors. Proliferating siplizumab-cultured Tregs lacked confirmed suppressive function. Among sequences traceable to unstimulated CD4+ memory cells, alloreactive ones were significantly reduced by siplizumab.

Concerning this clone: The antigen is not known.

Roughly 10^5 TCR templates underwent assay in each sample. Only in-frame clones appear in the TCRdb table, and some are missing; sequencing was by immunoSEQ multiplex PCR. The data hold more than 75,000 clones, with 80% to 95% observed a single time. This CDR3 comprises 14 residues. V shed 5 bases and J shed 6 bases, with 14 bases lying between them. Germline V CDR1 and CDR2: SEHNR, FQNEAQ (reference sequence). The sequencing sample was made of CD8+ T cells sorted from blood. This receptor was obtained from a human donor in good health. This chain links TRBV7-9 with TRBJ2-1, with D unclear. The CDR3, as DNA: TGTGCCAGCAGCCACGACCACCGGGCCAATGAGCAGTTCTTC. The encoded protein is CASSHDHRANEQFF.